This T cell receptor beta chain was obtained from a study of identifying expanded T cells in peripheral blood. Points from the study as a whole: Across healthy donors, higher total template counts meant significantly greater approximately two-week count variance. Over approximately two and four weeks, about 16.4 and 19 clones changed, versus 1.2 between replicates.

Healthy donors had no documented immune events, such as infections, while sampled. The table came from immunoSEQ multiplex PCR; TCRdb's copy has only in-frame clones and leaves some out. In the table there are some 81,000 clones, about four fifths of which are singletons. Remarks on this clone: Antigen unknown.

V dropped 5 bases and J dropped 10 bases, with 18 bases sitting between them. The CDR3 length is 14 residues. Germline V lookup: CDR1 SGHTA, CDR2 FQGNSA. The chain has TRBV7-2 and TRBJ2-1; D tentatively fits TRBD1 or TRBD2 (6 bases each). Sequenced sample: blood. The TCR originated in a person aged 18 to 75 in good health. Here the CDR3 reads CASSQDRGGREQFF. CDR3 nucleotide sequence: TGTGCCAGCAGCCAGGACAGAGGGGGGAGAGAGCAGTTCTTC.